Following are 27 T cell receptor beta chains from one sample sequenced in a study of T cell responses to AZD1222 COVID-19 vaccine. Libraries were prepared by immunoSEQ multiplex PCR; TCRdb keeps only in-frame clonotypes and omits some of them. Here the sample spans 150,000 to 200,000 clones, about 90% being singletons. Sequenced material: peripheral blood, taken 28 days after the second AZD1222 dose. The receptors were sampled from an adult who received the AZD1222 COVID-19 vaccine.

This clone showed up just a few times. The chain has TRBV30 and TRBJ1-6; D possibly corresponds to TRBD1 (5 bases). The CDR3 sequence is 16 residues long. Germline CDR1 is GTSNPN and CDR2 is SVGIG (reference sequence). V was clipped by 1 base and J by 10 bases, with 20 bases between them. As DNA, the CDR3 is TGTGCCTGGAGTGCGTTGGGACCTAGGCTGGAGTCACCCCTCCACTTT. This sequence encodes CAWSALGPRLESPLHF.

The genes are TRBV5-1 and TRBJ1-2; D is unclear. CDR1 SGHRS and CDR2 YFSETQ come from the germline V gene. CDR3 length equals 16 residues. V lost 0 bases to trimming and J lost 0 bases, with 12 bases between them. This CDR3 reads CASSLELQRANYGYTF. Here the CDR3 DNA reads TGCGCCAGCAGCTTGGAGCTGCAGAGGGCTAACTATGGCTACACCTTC.

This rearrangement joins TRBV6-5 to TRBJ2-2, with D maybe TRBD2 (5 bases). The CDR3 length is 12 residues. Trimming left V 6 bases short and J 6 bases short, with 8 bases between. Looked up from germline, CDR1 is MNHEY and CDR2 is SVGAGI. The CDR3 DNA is TGTGCCAGCAGAGACGGGGCCGGGGAGCTGTTTTTT. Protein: CASRDGAGELFF.

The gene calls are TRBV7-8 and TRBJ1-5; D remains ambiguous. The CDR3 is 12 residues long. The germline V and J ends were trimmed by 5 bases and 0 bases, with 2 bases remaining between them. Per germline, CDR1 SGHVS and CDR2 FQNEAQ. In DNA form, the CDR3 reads TGTGCCAGCAGCCATAGCAATCAGCCCCAGCATTTT. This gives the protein CASSHSNQPQHF. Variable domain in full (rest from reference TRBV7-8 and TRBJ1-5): GAGVSQSPRYKVAKRGQDVALRCDPISGHVSLFWYQQALGQGPEFLTYFQNEAQLDKSGLPSDRFFAERPEGSVSTLKIQRTQQEDSAVYLCASSHSNQPQHFGDGTRLSIL.

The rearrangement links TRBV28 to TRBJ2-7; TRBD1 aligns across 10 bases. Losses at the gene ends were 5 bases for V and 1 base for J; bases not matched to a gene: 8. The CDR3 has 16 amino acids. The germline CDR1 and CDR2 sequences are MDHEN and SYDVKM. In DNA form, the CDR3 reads TGTGCCAGCAGTCCCCCCGGGACAGGGGTATCCTACGAGCAGTACTTC. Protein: CASSPPGTGVSYEQYF. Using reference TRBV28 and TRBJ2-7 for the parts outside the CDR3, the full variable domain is DVKVTQSSRYLVKRTGEKVFLECVQDMDHENMFWYRQDPGLGLRLIYFSYDVKMKEKGDIPEGYSVSREKKERFSLILESASTNQTSMYLCASSPPGTGVSYEQYFGPGTRLTVT.

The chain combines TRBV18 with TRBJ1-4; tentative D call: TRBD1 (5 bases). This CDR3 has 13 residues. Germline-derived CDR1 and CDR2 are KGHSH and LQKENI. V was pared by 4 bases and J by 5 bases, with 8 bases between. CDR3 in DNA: TGTGCCAGCTCACGCGGGGGGAATGAAAAACTGTTTTTT. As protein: CASSRGGNEKLFF. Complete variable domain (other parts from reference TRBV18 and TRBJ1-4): NAGVMQNPRHLVRRRGQEARLRCSPMKGHSHVYWYRQLPEEGLKFMVYLQKENIIDESGMPKERFSAEFPKEGPSILRIQQVVRGDSAAYFCASSRGGNEKLFFGSGTQLSVL.

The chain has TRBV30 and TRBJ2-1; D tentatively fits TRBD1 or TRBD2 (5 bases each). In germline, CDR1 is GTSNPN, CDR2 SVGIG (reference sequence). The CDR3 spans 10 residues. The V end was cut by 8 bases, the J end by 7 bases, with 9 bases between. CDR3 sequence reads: CAGTKNEQFF. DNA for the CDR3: TGTGCCGGGACCAAAAATGAGCAGTTCTTC.

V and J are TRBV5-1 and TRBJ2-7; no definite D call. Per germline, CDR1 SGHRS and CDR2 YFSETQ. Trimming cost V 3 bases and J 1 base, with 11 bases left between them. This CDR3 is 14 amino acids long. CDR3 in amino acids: CASSSTAGSYEQYF. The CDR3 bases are TGCGCCAGCAGCTCAACAGCTGGTTCCTACGAGCAGTACTTC.

The CDR3 region is CASSLEAPLAPDTQYF. The CDR3 nucleotides read TGTGCCAGCAGCTTGGAGGCACCTTTGGCCCCCGATACGCAGTATTTT. The genes are TRBV5-6 and TRBJ2-3; no clear D. The CDR3 is made up of 16 amino acids. Germline V gene lookup returns CDR1 SGHDT and CDR2 YYEEEE. Trimming took 0 bases from V and 6 from J, leaving 17 bases between them.

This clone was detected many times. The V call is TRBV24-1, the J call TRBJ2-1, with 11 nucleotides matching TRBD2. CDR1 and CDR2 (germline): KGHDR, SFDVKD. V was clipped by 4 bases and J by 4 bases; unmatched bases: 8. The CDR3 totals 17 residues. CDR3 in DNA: TGTGCCACCAGTGACCGGACTAGCGGGTTCTCATACAATGAGCAGTTCTTC. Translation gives CATSDRTSGFSYNEQFF.

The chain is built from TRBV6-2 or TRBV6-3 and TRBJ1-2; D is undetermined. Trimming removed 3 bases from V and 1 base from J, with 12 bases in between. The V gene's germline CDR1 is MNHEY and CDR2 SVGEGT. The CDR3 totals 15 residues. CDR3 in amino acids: CASSYKGGGNYGYTF. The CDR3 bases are TGTGCCAGCAGTTATAAGGGCGGAGGTAACTATGGCTACACCTTC.

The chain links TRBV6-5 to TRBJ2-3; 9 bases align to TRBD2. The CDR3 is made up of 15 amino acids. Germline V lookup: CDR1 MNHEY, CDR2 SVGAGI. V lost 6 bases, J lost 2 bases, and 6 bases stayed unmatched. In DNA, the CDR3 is TGTGCCAGCAGCTCGACTAGCGGTAACACAGATACGCAGTATTTT. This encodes CASSSTSGNTDTQYF.

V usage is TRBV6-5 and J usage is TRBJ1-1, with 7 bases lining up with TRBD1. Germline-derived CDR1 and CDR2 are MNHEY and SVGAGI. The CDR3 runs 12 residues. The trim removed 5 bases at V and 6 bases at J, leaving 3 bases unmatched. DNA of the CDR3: TGTGCCAGCAGTCGGACAGGTTCTGAAGCTTTCTTT. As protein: CASSRTGSEAFF.

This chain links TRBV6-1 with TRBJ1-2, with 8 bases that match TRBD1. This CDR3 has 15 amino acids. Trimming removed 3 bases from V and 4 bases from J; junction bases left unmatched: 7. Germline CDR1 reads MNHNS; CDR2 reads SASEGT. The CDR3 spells CASSDQGAPGYGYTF. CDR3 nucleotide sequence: TGTGCCAGCAGTGATCAGGGGGCGCCGGGCTATGGCTACACCTTC.

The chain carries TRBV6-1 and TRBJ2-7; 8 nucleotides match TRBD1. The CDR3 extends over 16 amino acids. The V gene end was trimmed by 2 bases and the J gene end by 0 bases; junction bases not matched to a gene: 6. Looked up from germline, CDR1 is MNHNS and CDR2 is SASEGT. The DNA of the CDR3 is TGTGCCAGCAGTGAAAGGGGACAGGTGAGCTCCTACGAGCAGTACTTC. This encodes CASSERGQVSSYEQYF.

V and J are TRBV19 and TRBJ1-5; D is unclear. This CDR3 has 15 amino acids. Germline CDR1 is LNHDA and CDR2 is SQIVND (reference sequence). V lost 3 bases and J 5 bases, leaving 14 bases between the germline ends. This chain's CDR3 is CASSMRQTADQPQHF. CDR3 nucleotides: TGTGCCAGTAGTATGAGACAAACCGCCGATCAGCCCCAGCATTTT.

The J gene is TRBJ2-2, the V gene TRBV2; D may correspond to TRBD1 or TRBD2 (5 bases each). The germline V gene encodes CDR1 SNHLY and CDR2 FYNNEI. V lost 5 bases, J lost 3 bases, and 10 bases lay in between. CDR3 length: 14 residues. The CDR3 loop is CASSTGDHTGELFF. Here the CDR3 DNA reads TGTGCCAGCAGTACCGGGGACCACACCGGGGAGCTGTTTTTT.

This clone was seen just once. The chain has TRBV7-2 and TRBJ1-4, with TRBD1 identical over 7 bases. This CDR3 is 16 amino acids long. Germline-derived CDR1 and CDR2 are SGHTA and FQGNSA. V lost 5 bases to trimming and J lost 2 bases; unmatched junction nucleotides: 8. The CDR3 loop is CASSPRGVSTNEKLFF. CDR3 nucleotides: TGTGCCAGCAGCCCCAGGGGGGTGAGCACTAATGAAAAACTGTTTTTT.

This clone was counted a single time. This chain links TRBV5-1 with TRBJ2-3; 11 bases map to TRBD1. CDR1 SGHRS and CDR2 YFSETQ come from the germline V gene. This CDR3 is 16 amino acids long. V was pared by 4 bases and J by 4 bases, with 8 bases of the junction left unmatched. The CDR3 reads CASSTRDRGVADTQYF. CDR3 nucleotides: TGCGCCAGCAGCACACGGGACAGGGGGGTCGCAGATACGCAGTATTTT.

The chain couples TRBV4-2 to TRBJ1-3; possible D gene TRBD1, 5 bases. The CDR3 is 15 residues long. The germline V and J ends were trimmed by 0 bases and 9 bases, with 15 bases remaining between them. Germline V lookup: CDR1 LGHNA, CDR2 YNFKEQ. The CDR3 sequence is CASSQEEGASSTIYF. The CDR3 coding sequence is TGTGCCAGCAGCCAAGAGGAAGGGGCTTCGAGCACCATATATTTT.

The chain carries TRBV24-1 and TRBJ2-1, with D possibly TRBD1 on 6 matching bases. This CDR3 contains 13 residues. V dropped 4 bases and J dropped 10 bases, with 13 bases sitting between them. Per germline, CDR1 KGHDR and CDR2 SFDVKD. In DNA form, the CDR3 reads TGTGCCACCAGTGACCGGGACAACGGGGAGCAGTTCTTC. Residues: CATSDRDNGEQFF.

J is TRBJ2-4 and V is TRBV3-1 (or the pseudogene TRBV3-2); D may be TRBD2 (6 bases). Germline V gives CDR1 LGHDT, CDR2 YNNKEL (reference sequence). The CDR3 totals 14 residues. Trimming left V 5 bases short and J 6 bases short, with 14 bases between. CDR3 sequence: CASSSRRDGNIQYF. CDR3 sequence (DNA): TGTGCCAGCAGCTCGAGGAGGGACGGAAACATTCAGTACTTC.

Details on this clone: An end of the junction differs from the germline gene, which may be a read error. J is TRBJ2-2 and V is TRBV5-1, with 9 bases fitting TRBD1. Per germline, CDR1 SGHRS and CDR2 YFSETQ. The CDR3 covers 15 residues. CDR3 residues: CASSWGTGNAGELFF. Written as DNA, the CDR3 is TGCGCCAGCAGCTGGGGGACAGGGAACGCCGGGGAGCTGTTTTTT.

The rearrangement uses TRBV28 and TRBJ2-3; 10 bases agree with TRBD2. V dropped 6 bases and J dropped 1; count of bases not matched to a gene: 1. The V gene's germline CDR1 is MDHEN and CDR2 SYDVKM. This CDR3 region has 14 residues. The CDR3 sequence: CASRLAGRTDTQYF. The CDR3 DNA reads TGTGCCAGCAGACTAGCGGGGCGCACAGATACGCAGTATTTT. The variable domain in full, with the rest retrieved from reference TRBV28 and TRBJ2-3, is DVKVTQSSRYLVKRTGEKVFLECVQDMDHENMFWYRQDPGLGLRLIYFSYDVKMKEKGDIPEGYSVSREKKERFSLILESASTNQTSMYLCASRLAGRTDTQYFGPGTRLTVL.

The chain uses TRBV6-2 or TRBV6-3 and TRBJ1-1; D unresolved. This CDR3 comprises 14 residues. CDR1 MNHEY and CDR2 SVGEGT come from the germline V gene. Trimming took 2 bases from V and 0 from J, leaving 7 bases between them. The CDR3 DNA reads TGTGCCAGCAGTTACCTGGGTTTGAACACTGAAGCTTTCTTT. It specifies CASSYLGLNTEAFF.

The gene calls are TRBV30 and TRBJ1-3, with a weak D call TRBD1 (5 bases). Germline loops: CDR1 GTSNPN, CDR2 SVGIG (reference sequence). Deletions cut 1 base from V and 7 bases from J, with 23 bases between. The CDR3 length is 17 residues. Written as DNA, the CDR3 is TGTGCCTGGAGTGCTTCGAGGAGTGGCAGGGAGGTCAACACCATATATTTT. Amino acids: CAWSASRSGREVNTIYF.

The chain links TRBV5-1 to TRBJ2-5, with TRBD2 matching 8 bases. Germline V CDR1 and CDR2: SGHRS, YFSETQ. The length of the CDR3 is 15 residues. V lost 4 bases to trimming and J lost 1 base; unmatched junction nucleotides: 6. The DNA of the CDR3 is TGCGCCAGCAGCCAAATACTAGCGGCCCAAGAGACCCAGTACTTC. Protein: CASSQILAAQETQYF.